This T cell receptor beta chain was captured in a study of T cell responses to AZD1222 COVID-19 vaccine. Study-level results: Spike-specific TCR breadth and depth grew following two AZD1222 doses. Spike-wide coverage was observed for vaccine-associated CD4 TCRs, with dominant responses at 160-218 and 743-854.

Germline values: CDR1 MNHNY, CDR2 SVGAGI (reference sequence). The V end was cut by 1 base, the J end by 0 bases, with 7 bases between. The CDR3 contains 15 residues. This clone occurred once. Its antigen is unknown. Clones were sequenced by immunoSEQ multiplex PCR, and TCRdb holds only the in-frame ones, with some missing. The data contain approximately 100,000 clones, about 89% of them seen just once; the ten biggest clones take up roughly 17%. This material consisted of peripheral blood, taken on day 0 of AZD1222 vaccination. The chain carries TRBV6-6 and TRBJ1-5; D is ambiguous. This clonotype was obtained from an adult in good health. CDR3 bases: TGTGCCAGCAGTTACTTGCACAGTAGCAATCAGCCCCAGCATTTT. Its translation: CASSYLHSSNQPQHF.